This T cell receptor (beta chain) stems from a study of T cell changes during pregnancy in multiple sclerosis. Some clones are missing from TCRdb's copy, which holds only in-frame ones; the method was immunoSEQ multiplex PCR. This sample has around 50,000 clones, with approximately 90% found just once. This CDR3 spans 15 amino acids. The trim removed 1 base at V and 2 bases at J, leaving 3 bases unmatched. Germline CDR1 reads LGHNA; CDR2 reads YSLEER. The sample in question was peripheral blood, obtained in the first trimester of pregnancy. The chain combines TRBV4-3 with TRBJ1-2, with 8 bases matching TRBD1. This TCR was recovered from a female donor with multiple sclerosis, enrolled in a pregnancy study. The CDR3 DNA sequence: TGCGCCAGCAGCCAAGCACGACAGGGGAACTATGGCTACACCTTC. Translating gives CASSQARQGNYGYTF.